The 23 T cell receptor beta chains in this list originate from one sample, sequenced in a study of T-cell memory formation after mild COVID-19. TCRdb re-called the 5' RACE reads through MiXCR, storing one row per CDR3 protein. The sample records just over 200,000 distinct CDR3 sequences, over 7.5% being singletons. The sample taken for sequencing was PBMCs or a T cell subset sorted from them (not recorded which). The receptors stem from a man younger than 35 who had mild COVID-19 (a few samples of this study predate the infection). Cell type and time point are not known.

The CDR3 region is CASSQEGGPSGGGETQYF. As DNA, the CDR3 is TGCGCCAGCAGCCAAGAAGGGGGACCTAGCGGGGGAGGAGAGACCCAGTACTTC. The rearrangement uses TRBV4-3 and TRBJ2-5; 10 nucleotides line up with TRBD2. Germline V gives CDR1 LGHNA, CDR2 YSLEER. V gave up 0 bases and J gave up 4 bases; unmatched junction bases: 11. CDR3 length: 18 amino acids.

CDR3 residues: CATNPGRGVRDYGYTF. DNA for the CDR3: TGTGCCACCAACCCAGGACGGGGAGTACGAGACTATGGCTACACCTTC. The chain carries TRBV15 and TRBJ1-2; the D is unclear. V lost 7 bases to trimming and J lost 3 bases, with 21 bases between them. Germline CDR1 is LNHNV and CDR2 is YYDKDF (reference sequence). The CDR3 is 16 residues long.

This clonotype came up many times. CDR3 nucleotides: TGTGCCAGCAGCCCTCGGGGGTCGGGTCTCACTGAAGCTTTCTTT. Translated: CASSPRGSGLTEAFF. The chain joins TRBV5-5 to TRBJ1-1, with a weak D call TRBD1 (5 bases). The CDR3 has 15 amino acids. Trimming took off 4 bases at V and 4 bases at J, with 17 bases between the two ends. CDR1 and CDR2 from the germline V gene are SGHKS and YYEKEE (reference sequence).

This clonotype was counted between two and nine times. The chain is built from TRBV12-3 or TRBV12-4 and TRBJ2-5; TRBD1 might be the D (6 bases). The CDR3 has 15 residues. The germline V and J ends were trimmed by 3 bases and 5 bases, with 16 bases remaining between them. The CDR3 coding sequence is TGTGCCAGCAGTTTTCTTCAGGGGTTGGGGGAGACCCAGTACTTC. It translates to CASSFLQGLGETQYF.

This clonotype has more than one count but fewer than ten. The J gene is TRBJ2-1, the V gene TRBV11-3, with 8 bases aligning to TRBD1. Germline CDR1 reads SGHNT; CDR2 reads YENEEA. The ends lost 1 base at V and 6 bases at J; junction bases unmatched: 8. CDR3 size: 16 residues. Written as DNA, the CDR3 is TGTGCCAGCAGCTTAGGATCCGGACAGGGTTTCAATGAGCAGTTCTTC. This sequence encodes CASSLGSGQGFNEQFF.

This clonotype was detected only a few times. The chain recombines TRBV9 with TRBJ2-3; no clear D gene. The CDR3 spans 14 residues. V dropped 2 bases and J dropped 1 base, with 8 bases sitting between them. Germline CDR1 is SGDLS and CDR2 is YYNGEE. The CDR3 loop reads CASSVPGGTDTQYF. The DNA for the CDR3 is TGTGCCAGCAGCGTTCCAGGAGGCACAGATACGCAGTATTTT. The full variable domain, with the rest looked up from reference TRBV9 and TRBJ2-3, is DSGVTQTPKHLITATGQRVTLRCSPRSGDLSVYWYQQSLDQGLQFLIQYYNGEERAKGNILERFSAQQFPDLHSELNLSSLELGDSALYFCASSVPGGTDTQYFGPGTRLTVL.

The chain uses TRBV12-3 or TRBV12-4 and TRBJ2-4; 7 bases map to TRBD1. This CDR3 region has 15 residues. V was clipped by 6 bases and J by 5 bases; unmatched bases: 10. The CDR3 loop is CASRQRRDSQNIQYF. CDR3 nucleotides: TGTGCCAGCAGACAACGCCGGGACAGCCAAAACATTCAGTACTTC.

The chain carries TRBV12-3 or TRBV12-4 and TRBJ2-3; TRBD1 is a possible D gene (5 bases). The CDR3 has 17 amino acids. V was clipped by 5 bases and J by 0 bases, with 18 bases between them. CDR3 loop: CASSLRSRTQSTDTQYF. CDR3 sequence (DNA): TGTGCCAGCAGTCTCCGTTCTAGGACACAAAGCACAGATACGCAGTATTTT.

This clonotype was counted only a few times. This chain links TRBV18 with TRBJ1-6; D gene unclear. The CDR3 is 13 amino acids. The germline V gene encodes CDR1 KGHSH and CDR2 LQKENI. V lost 8 bases, J lost 9 bases, and 14 bases lay in between. The CDR3: CASQQGEGSPLHF. In DNA form, the CDR3 reads TGTGCCAGCCAGCAAGGTGAGGGTTCACCCCTCCACTTT.

The chain combines TRBV9 with TRBJ2-3, with D possibly TRBD2 on 5 matching bases. V was shortened by 0 bases and J by 2 bases, with 10 bases between the two germline ends. This CDR3 spans 15 amino acids. The germline V gene has CDR1 SGDLS and CDR2 YYNGEE. The CDR3 coding sequence is TGTGCCAGCAGCGTAGCGGGGATCGACACAGATACGCAGTATTTT. This translates into CASSVAGIDTDTQYF.

The CDR3 reads CASSLMESETQYF. The CDR3 bases are TGTGCCAGCAGCTTAATGGAATCGGAGACCCAGTACTTC. J is TRBJ2-5 and V is TRBV5-6, with unresolved D. The germline V gene has CDR1 SGHDT and CDR2 YYEEEE. V lost 2 bases and J lost 5, with 10 bases in between. CDR3 length: 13 amino acids.

The V call is TRBV4-3, the J call TRBJ2-1; no firm D call. The CDR3 has 13 residues. Per the germline V gene, CDR1 is LGHNA and CDR2 is YSLEER. Trimming took 3 bases from V and 9 from J, leaving 12 bases between them. The CDR3: CASSQERSSEQFF. In DNA, the CDR3 is TGCGCCAGCAGCCAGGAACGAAGTAGTGAGCAGTTCTTC.

This clonotype was seen ten or more times. The chain is built from TRBV3-1 and TRBJ2-7, with D unresolved. This CDR3 spans 13 amino acids. Germline assignment: CDR1 LGHDT and CDR2 YNNKEL (reference sequence). V was pared by 1 base and J by 4 bases, with 8 bases between. This CDR3 is CASSQVAAYEQYF. In DNA, the CDR3 is TGTGCCAGCAGCCAAGTTGCCGCATACGAGCAGTACTTC.

This chain connects TRBV20-1 to TRBJ2-5; D ambiguous. The CDR3 loop spans 13 amino acids. CDR1 DFQATT and CDR2 SNEGSKA come from the germline V gene (reference sequence). The V end was cut by 1 base, the J end by 6 bases, with 12 bases between. CDR3 DNA sequence: TGCAGTGCTAGAGGGGGTAGCTGGCAGACCCAGTACTTC. Amino acids: CSARGGSWQTQYF.

A few counts support this clonotype. J is TRBJ1-1 and V is TRBV18; a possible D gene is TRBD1 (5 bases). The V gene lost 2 bases and the J gene lost 2 bases, with 18 bases spanning the gap. Germline CDR1 KGHSH, CDR2 LQKENI. The CDR3 has 17 amino acids. CDR3: CASSPLETEAPNTEAFF. CDR3 nucleotide sequence: TGTGCCAGCTCACCATTGGAGACAGAGGCTCCTAACACTGAAGCTTTCTTT. The complete variable domain, with remaining parts taken from reference TRBV18 and TRBJ1-1, reads NAGVMQNPRHLVRRRGQEARLRCSPMKGHSHVYWYRQLPEEGLKFMVYLQKENIIDESGMPKERFSAEFPKEGPSILRIQQVVRGDSAAYFCASSPLETEAPNTEAFFGQGTRLTVV.

This clonotype was seen repeatedly, ten times or more. V gene TRBV15 combines with J gene TRBJ2-6; tentative D call: TRBD1 (5 bases). The V end was cut by 0 bases, the J end by 0 bases, with 9 bases between. The CDR3 runs 17 residues. Germline CDR1 and CDR2: LNHNV and YYDKDF (reference sequence). CDR3 region: CATSRDLGDSGANVLTF. The CDR3 DNA is TGTGCCACCAGCAGAGATCTAGGGGACTCTGGGGCCAACGTCCTGACTTTC.

This clonotype was seen more than once but under ten times. V and J are TRBV12-3 or TRBV12-4 and TRBJ2-6; D uncertain. This CDR3 is built from 16 residues. Trimming removed 2 bases at V and 0 bases at J, with 8 bases between. The CDR3 reads CASSLYSYSGANVLTF. The CDR3 DNA is TGTGCCAGCAGTTTATACAGTTACTCTGGGGCCAACGTCCTGACTTTC.

The gene calls are TRBV18 and TRBJ1-1; 8 nucleotides align to TRBD1. The CDR3 covers 13 residues. After removal of 3 bases from V and 5 bases from J, the junction contained 2 bases not matched to a gene. The germline V gene has CDR1 KGHSH and CDR2 LQKENI. CDR3 loop: CASSPTGGTEAFF. Here the CDR3 DNA reads TGTGCCAGCTCACCTACAGGGGGGACTGAAGCTTTCTTT.

This clonotype was found many times. V gene TRBV7-9 combines with J gene TRBJ2-1; D is uncertain. Germline V gives CDR1 SEHNR, CDR2 FQNEAQ (reference sequence). The germline V and J ends were trimmed by 3 bases and 7 bases, with 16 bases remaining between them. The CDR3 totals 15 residues. The CDR3, as DNA: TGTGCCAGCAGCTTCCCGCCCCGGTTGGGAAATGAGCAGTTCTTC. Encoded protein: CASSFPPRLGNEQFF.

This sequence joins TRBV13 and TRBJ2-7, with a tentative D call TRBD1 (6 bases). CDR1 is PRHDT and CDR2 is FYEKMQ in the germline V gene (reference sequence). The CDR3 is 16 residues long. V was clipped by 0 bases and J by 4 bases, with 16 bases between them. Here the CDR3 reads CASSLGPGGGRYEQYF. CDR3 nucleotides: TGTGCCAGCAGCTTAGGCCCTGGGGGCGGAAGGTACGAGCAGTACTTC.

This clonotype turned up a few times. The CDR3 DNA reads TGTGCCAGCGCCACTAGCCAGGGCTCCTACGAGCAGTACGTC. It yields the protein CASATSQGSYEQYV. The chain combines TRBV18 with TRBJ2-7; a weak D match, TRBD2 (6 bases). V was shortened by 8 bases and J by 0 bases, with 14 bases between the two germline ends. This CDR3 is built from 14 residues. The germline V gene has CDR1 KGHSH and CDR2 LQKENI.

This clonotype was found many times. This chain uses TRBV6-1 with TRBJ2-5; 8 bases are a match to TRBD2. Germline V lookup: CDR1 MNHNS, CDR2 SASEGT. The CDR3 spans 14 residues. Trimming took 6 bases from V and 3 from J; bases not matched to a gene: 6. CDR3 nucleotides: TGTGCCAGCAGCCAACAGACTAGCGAAGAGACCCAGTACTTC. Its protein is CASSQQTSEETQYF.

The chain joins TRBV3-1 to TRBJ1-6; 8 bases line up with TRBD1. J gave up 10 bases and V 0 bases, and 5 bases lay outside the gene matches. This CDR3 is 15 amino acids long. Germline V lookup: CDR1 LGHDT, CDR2 YNNKEL (reference sequence). CDR3 in DNA: TGTGCCAGCAGCCAAGATGTGACAGGGGTGTCACCCCTCCACTTT. This codes for CASSQDVTGVSPLHF.